This note documents a single T cell receptor (beta chain) sequence. The sample belongs to a study of T cell changes during pregnancy in multiple sclerosis. The repertoire was sequenced with immunoSEQ multiplex PCR; TCRdb's copy has only in-frame clones and lacks some. Of some 120,000 clones detected, 80% to 95% appear once; the ten largest clones hold approximately 1.4%. This CDR3 has 13 amino acids. CDR1 is LNHDA and CDR2 is SQIVND in the germline V gene (reference sequence). With 3 bases clipped from V and 7 bases from J, the junction kept 6 bases outside the gene matches. This TCR was recovered from a female donor with multiple sclerosis, enrolled in a pregnancy study. The chain combines TRBV19 with TRBJ2-7, with 7 bases identical to TRBD1. The sample here was peripheral blood, taken in the third trimester of pregnancy. The CDR3 here is CASSMQGDGEQYF. The CDR3 region has the DNA TGTGCCAGTAGTATGCAGGGGGATGGGGAGCAGTACTTC.